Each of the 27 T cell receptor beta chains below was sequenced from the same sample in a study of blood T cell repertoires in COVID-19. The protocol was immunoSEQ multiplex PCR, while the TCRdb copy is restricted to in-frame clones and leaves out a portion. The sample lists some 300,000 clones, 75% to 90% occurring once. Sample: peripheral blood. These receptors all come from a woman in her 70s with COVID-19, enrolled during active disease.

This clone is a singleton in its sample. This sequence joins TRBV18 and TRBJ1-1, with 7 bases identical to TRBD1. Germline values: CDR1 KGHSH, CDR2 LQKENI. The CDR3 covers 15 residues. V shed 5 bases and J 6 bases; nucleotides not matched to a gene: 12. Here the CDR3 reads CASSMARQGLSEAFF. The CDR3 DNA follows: TGTGCCAGCTCAATGGCACGACAGGGTCTGTCTGAAGCTTTCTTT.

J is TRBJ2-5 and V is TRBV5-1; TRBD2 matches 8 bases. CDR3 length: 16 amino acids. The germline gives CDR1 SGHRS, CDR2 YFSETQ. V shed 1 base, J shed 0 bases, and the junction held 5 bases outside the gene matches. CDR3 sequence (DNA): TGCGCCAGCAGCTTGCAAGCGGGGGCCGACCAAGAGACCCAGTACTTC. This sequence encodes CASSLQAGADQETQYF.

CDR3 residues: CASSPDLDRGLDEQFF. DNA of the CDR3: TGTGCCAGCAGTCCCGACCTAGACAGGGGATTAGATGAGCAGTTCTTC. V and J are TRBV28 and TRBJ2-1; 8 bases map to TRBD1. This CDR3 comprises 16 residues. The trim removed 5 bases at V and 8 bases at J, leaving 14 bases unmatched. The V gene's germline CDR1 is MDHEN and CDR2 SYDVKM. The whole variable domain, filled in from reference TRBV28 and TRBJ2-1, reads DVKVTQSSRYLVKRTGEKVFLECVQDMDHENMFWYRQDPGLGLRLIYFSYDVKMKEKGDIPEGYSVSREKKERFSLILESASTNQTSMYLCASSPDLDRGLDEQFFGPGTRLTVL.

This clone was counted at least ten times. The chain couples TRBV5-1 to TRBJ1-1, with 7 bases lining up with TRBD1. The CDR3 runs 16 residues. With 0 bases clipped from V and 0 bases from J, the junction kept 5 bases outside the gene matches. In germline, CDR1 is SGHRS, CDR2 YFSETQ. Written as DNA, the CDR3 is TGCGCCAGCAGCTTGGGACAGGGACACATGAACACTGAAGCTTTCTTT. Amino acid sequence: CASSLGQGHMNTEAFF.

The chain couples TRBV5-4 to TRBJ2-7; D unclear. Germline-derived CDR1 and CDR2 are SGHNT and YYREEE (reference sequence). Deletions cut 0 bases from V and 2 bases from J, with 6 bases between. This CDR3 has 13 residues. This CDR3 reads CASSLDPAYEQYF. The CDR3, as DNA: TGTGCCAGCAGCTTGGACCCAGCCTACGAGCAGTACTTC.

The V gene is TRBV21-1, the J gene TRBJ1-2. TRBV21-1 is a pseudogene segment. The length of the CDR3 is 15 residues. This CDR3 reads CASRGGLPANYGYTF. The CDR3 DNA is TGTGCCAGCAGGGGGGGACTCCCAGCTAACTATGGCTACACCTTC.

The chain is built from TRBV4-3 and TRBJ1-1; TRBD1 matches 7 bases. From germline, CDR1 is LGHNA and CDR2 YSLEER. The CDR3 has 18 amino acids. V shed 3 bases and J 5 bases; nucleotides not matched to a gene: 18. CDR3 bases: TGCGCCAGCAGCCACTTGACCCGACAGGGACTTAGGAGAACTGAAGCTTTCTTT. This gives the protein CASSHLTRQGLRRTEAFF.

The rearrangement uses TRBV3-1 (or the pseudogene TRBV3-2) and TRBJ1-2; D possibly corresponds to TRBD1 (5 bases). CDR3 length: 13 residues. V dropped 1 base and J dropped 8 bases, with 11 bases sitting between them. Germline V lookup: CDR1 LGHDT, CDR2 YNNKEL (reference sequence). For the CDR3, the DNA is TGTGCCAGCAGCCAAGGGGGGGTAAAGGGCTACACCTTC. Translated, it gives CASSQGGVKGYTF.

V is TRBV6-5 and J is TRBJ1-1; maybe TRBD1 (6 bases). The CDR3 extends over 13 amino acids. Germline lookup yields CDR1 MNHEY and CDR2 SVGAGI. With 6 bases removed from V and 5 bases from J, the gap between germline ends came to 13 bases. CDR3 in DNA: TGTGCCAGCAGACTACAGGGTAGTACTGAAGCTTTCTTT. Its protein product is CASRLQGSTEAFF.

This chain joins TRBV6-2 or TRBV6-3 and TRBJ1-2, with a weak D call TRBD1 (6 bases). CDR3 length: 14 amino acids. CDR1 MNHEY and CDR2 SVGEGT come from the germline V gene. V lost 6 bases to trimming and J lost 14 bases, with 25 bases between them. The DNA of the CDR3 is TGTGCCAGCAGCCGCGACCGGGACACTATTCGTTTAACCTTC. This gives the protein CASSRDRDTIRLTF.

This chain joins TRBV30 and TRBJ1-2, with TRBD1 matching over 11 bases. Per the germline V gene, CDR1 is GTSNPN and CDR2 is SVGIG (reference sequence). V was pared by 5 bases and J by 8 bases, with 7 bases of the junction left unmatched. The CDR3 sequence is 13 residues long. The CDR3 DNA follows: TGTGCCTGGGAAGGACAGGGGGCTGGGGGCTACACCTTC. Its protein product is CAWEGQGAGGYTF.

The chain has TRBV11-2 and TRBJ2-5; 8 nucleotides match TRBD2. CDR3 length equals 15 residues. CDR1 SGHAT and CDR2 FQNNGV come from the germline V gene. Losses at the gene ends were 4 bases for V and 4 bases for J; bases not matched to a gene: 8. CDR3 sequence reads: CASSWGLGLGETQYF. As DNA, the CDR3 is TGTGCCAGCAGCTGGGGACTAGGCCTAGGAGAGACCCAGTACTTC.

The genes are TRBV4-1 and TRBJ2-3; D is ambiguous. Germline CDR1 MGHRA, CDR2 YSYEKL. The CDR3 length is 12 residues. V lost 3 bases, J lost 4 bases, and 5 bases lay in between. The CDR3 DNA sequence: TGCGCCAGCAGCCATCCGGCAGATACGCAGTATTTT. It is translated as CASSHPADTQYF.

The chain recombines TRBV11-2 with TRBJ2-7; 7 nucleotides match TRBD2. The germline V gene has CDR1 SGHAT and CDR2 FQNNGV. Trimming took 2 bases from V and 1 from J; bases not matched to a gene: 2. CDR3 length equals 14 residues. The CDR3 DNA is TGTGCCAGCAGCTTAACGGGGGGTTCCTACGAGCAGTACTTC. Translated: CASSLTGGSYEQYF.

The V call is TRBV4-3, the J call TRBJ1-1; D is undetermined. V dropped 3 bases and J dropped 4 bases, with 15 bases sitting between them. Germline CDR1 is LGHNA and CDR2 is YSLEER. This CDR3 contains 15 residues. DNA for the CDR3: TGCGCCAGCAGCCAGGAGGAGAGGGCGGCCACTGAAGCTTTCTTT. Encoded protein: CASSQEERAATEAFF.

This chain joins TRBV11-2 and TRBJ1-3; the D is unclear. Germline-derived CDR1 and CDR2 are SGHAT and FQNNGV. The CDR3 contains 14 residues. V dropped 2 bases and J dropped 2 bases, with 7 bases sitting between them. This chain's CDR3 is CASSLSRAGNTIYF. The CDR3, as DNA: TGTGCCAGCAGCTTATCGCGAGCTGGAAACACCATATATTTT.

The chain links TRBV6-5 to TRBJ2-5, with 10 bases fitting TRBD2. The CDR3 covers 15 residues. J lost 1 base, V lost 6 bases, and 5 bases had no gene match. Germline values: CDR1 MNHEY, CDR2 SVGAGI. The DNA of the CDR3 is TGTGCCAGCAGCCTTAGCGGGGGGCTCCAAGAGACCCAGTACTTC. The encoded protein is CASSLSGGLQETQYF.

The CDR3: CASSDQGTRTNEQFF. As DNA, the CDR3 is TGTGCCAGCAGTGATCAGGGGACTAGGACCAATGAGCAGTTCTTC. V and J are TRBV2 and TRBJ2-1; 8 nucleotides agree with TRBD2. The ends lost 3 bases at V and 6 bases at J; junction bases unmatched: 7. Germline V lookup: CDR1 SNHLY, CDR2 FYNNEI. The CDR3 contains 15 residues.

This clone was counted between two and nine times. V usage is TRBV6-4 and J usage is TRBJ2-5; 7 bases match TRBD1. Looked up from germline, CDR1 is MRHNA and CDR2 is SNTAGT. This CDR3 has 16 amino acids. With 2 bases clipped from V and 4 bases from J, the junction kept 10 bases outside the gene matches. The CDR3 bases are TGTGCCAGCAGTGACAAGGGGGCAGGGTTCGGAGAGACCCAGTACTTC. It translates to CASSDKGAGFGETQYF.

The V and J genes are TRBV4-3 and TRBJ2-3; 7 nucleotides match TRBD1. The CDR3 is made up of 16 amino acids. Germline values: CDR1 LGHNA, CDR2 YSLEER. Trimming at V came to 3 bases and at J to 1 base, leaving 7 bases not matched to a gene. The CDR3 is CASSQNRGRGTDTQYF. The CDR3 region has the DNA TGCGCCAGCAGCCAGAACAGGGGTAGGGGCACAGATACGCAGTATTTT.

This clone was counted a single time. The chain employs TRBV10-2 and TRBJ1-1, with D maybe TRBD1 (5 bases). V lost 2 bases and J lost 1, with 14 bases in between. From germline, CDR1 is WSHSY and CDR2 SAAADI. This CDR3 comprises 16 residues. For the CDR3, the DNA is TGCGCCAGCAGTGAGAACAGGTGGCAACAGAACACTGAAGCTTTCTTT. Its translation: CASSENRWQQNTEAFF.

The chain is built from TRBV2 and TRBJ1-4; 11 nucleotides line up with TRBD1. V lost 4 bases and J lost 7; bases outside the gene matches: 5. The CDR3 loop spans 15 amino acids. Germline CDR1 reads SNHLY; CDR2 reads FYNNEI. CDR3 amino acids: CASSVSGQGAEKLFF. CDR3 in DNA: TGTGCCAGCAGTGTCTCTGGACAGGGGGCTGAAAAACTGTTTTTT.

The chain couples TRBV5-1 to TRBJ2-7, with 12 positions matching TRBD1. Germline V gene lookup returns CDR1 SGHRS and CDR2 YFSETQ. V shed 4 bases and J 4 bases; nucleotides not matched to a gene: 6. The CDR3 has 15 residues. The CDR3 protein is CASSLGTGGLYEQYF. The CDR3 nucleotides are TGCGCCAGCAGCCTTGGGACAGGGGGCCTTTACGAGCAGTACTTC.

CDR3 region: CASSSPPGLAAVSSYNEQFF. For the CDR3, the DNA is TGTGCCAGCAGTTCCCCGCCGGGACTAGCAGCTGTAAGCTCCTACAATGAGCAGTTCTTC. V and J are TRBV6-2 or TRBV6-3 and TRBJ2-1; 9 bases line up with TRBD2. Germline V gives CDR1 MNHEY, CDR2 SVGEGT. The CDR3 has 20 residues. With 4 bases clipped from V and 0 bases from J, the junction kept 16 bases outside the gene matches.

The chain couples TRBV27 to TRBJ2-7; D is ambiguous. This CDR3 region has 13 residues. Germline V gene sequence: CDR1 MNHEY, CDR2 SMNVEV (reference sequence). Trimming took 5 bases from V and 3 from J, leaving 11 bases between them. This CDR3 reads CASSPGFYYEQYF. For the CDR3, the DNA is TGTGCCAGCAGTCCCGGGTTCTACTACGAGCAGTACTTC.

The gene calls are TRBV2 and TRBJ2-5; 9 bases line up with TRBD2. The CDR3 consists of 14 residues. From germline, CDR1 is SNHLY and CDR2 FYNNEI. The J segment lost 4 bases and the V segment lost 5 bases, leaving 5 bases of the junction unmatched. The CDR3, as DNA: TGTGCCAGCAGTACAGCGGGGGGCCGAGAGACCCAGTACTTC. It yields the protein CASSTAGGRETQYF. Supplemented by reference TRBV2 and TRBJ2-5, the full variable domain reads EPEVTQTPSHQVTQMGQEVILRCVPISNHLYFYWYRQILGQKVEFLVSFYNNEISEKSEIFDDQFSVERPDGSNFTLKIRSTKLEDSAMYFCASSTAGGRETQYFGPGTRLLVL.

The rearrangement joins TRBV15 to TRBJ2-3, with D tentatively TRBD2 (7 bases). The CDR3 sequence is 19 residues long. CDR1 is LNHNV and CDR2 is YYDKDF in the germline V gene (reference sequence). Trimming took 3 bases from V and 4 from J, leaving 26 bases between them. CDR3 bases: TGTGCCACCAGCAGCGCGGGGAGGGGGGCTAATTATGATGCAGATACGCAGTATTTT. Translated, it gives CATSSAGRGANYDADTQYF.